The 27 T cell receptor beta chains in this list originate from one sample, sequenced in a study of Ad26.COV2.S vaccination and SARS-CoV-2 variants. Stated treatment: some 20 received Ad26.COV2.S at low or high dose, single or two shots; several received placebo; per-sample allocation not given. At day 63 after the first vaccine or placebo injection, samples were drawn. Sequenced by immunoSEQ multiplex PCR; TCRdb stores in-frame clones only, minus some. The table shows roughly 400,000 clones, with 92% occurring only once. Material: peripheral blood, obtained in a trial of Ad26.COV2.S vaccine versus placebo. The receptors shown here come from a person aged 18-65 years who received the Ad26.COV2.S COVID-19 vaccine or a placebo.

The CDR3 here is CASSPGQAQETQYF. The CDR3 coding sequence is TGTGCCAGCAGCCCGGGACAGGCGCAAGAGACCCAGTACTTC. The V gene is TRBV7-9, the J gene TRBJ2-5, with 8 nucleotides matching TRBD1. V lost 5 bases, J lost 2 bases, and 4 bases stayed unmatched. There are 14 residues in the CDR3. Germline loops: CDR1 SEHNR, CDR2 FQNEAQ (reference sequence).

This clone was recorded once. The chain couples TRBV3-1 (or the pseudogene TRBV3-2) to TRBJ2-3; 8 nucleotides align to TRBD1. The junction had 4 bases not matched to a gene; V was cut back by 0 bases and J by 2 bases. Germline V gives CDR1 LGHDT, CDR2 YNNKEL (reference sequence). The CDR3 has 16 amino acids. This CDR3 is CASSQDRDRLTDTQYF. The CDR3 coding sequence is TGTGCCAGCAGCCAAGATCGGGACAGGCTCACAGATACGCAGTATTTT.

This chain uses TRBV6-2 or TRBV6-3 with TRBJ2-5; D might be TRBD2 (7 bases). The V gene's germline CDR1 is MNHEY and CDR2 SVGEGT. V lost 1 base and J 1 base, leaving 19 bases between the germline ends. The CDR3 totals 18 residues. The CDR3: CASSYFRGALGAQETQYF. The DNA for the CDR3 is TGTGCCAGCAGTTACTTCCGGGGGGCCTTAGGTGCCCAAGAGACCCAGTACTTC.

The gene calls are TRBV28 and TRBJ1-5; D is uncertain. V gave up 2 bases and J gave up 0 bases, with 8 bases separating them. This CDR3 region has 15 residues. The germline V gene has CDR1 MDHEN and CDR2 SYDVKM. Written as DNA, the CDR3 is TGTGCCAGCAGTTTACGCAGTTATAGCAATCAGCCCCAGCATTTT. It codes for CASSLRSYSNQPQHF.

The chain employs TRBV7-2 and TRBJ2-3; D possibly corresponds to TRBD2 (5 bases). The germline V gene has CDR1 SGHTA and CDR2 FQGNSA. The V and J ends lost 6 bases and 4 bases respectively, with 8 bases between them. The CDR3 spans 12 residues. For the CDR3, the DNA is TGTGCCAGCAGATCGGACTCAGATACGCAGTATTTT. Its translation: CASRSDSDTQYF.

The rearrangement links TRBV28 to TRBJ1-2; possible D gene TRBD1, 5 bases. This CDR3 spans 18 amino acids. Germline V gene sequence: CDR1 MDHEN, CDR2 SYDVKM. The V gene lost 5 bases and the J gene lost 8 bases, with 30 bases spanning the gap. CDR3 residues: CASSPKGPLAGTNSGYTF. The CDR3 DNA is TGTGCCAGCAGTCCAAAGGGGCCCTTGGCAGGGACTAATTCCGGCTACACCTTC.

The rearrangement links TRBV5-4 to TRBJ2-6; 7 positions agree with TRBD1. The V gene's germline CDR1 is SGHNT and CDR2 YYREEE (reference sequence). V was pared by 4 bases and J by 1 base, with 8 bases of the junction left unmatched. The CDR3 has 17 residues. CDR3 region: CASSPRGSMSGANVLTF. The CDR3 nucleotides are TGTGCCAGCAGCCCCAGGGGGTCGATGTCTGGGGCCAACGTCCTGACTTTC. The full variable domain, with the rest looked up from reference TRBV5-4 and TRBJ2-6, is ETGVTQSPTHLIKTRGQQVTLRCSSQSGHNTVSWYQQALGQGPQFIFQYYREEENGRGNFPPRFSGLQFPNYSSELNVNALELDDSALYLCASSPRGSMSGANVLTFGAGSRLTVL.

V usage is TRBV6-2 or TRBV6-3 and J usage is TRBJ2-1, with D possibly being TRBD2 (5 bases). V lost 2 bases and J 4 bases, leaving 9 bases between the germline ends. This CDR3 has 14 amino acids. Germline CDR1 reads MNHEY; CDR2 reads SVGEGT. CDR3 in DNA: TGTGCCAGCAGTTACGCGACTAAATACAATGAGCAGTTCTTC. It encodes CASSYATKYNEQFF.

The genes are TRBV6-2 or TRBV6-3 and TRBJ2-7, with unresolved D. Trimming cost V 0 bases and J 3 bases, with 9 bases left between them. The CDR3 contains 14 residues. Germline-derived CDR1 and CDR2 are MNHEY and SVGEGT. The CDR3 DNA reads TGTGCCAGCAGTTACTCGAGTGCTAGCTACGAGCAGTACTTC. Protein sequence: CASSYSSASYEQYF.

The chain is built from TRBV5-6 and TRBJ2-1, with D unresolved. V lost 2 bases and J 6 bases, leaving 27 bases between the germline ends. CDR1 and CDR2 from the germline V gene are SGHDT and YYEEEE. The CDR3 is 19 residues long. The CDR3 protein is CASSFSGFAGERGTNEQFF. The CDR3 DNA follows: TGTGCCAGCAGCTTCTCTGGGTTTGCCGGAGAGAGAGGTACCAATGAGCAGTTCTTC.

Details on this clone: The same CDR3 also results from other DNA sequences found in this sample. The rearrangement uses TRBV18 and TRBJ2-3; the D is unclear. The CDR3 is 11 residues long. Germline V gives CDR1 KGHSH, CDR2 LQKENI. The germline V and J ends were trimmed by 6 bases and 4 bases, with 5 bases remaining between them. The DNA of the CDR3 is TGTGCCAGCTCCCGGTCAGATACGCAGTATTTT. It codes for CASSRSDTQYF. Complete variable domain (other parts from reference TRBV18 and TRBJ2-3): NAGVMQNPRHLVRRRGQEARLRCSPMKGHSHVYWYRQLPEEGLKFMVYLQKENIIDESGMPKERFSAEFPKEGPSILRIQQVVRGDSAAYFCASSRSDTQYFGPGTRLTVL.

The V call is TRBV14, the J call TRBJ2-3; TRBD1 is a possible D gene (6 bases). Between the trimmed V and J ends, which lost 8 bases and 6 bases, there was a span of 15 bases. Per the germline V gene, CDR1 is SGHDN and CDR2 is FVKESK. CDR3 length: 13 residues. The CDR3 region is CASDKLQGDTQYF. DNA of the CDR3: TGTGCCAGCGACAAGTTACAGGGCGATACGCAGTATTTT.

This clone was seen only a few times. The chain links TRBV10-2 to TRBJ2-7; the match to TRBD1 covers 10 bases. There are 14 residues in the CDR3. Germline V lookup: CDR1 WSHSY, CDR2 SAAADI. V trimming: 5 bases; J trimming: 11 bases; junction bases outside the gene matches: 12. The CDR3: CASSWDRGPSGEYF. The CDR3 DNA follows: TGCGCCAGCAGTTGGGACAGGGGCCCTTCAGGGGAGTACTTC.

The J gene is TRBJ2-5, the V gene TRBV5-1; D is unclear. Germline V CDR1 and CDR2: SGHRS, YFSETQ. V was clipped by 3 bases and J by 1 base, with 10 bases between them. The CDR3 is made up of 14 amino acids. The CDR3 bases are TGCGCCAGCAGCTCCGCCTTGGCCCAAGAGACCCAGTACTTC. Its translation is CASSSALAQETQYF.

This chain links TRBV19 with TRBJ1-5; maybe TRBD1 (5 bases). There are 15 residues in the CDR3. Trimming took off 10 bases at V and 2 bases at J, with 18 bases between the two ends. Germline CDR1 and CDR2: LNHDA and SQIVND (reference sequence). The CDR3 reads CATAWGSGGNQPQHF. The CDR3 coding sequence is TGTGCCACTGCTTGGGGGTCGGGAGGCAATCAGCCCCAGCATTTT.

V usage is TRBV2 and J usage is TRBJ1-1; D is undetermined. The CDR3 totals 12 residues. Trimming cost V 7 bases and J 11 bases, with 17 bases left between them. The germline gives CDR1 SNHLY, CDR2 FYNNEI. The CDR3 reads CASNVGDGQAFF. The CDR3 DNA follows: TGTGCCAGCAATGTCGGGGATGGGCAGGCTTTCTTT.

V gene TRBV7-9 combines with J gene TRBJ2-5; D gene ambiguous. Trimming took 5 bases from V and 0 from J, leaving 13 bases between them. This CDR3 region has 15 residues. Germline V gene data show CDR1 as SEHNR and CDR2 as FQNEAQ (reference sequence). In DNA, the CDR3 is TGTGCCAGCAGCAAATTACAGATCTACCAAGAGACCCAGTACTTC. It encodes CASSKLQIYQETQYF.

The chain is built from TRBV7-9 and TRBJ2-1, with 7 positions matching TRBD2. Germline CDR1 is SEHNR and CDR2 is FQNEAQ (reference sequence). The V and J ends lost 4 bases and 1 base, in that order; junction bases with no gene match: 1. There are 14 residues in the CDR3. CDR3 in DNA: TGTGCCAGCAGCTGGGGGGGATCCTACAATGAGCAGTTCTTC. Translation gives CASSWGGSYNEQFF.

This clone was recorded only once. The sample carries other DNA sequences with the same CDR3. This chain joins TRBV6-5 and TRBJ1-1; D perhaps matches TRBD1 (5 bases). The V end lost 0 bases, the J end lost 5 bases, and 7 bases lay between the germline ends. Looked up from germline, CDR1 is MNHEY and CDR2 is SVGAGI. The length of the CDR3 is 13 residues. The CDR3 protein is CASSYSGGTEAFF. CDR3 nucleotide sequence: TGTGCCAGCAGTTACTCGGGGGGGACTGAAGCTTTCTTT.

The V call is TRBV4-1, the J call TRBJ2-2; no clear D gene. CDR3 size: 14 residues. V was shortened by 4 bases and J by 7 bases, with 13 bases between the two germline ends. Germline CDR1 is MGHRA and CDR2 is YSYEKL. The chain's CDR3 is CASSRGSGLGELFF. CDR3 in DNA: TGCGCCAGCAGCCGTGGGTCCGGTCTCGGGGAGCTGTTTTTT.

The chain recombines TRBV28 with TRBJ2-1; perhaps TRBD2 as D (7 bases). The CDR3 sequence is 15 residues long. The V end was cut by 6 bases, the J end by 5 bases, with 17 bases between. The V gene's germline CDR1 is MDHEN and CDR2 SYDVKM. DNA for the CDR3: TGTGCCAGCAGACGGGGGGCCTATACCGACAATGAGCAGTTCTTC. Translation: CASRRGAYTDNEQFF. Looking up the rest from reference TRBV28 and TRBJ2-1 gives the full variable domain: DVKVTQSSRYLVKRTGEKVFLECVQDMDHENMFWYRQDPGLGLRLIYFSYDVKMKEKGDIPEGYSVSREKKERFSLILESASTNQTSMYLCASRRGAYTDNEQFFGPGTRLTVL.

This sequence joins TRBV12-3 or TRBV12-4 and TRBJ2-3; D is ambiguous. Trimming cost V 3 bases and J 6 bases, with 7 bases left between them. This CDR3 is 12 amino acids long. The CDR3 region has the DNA TGTGCCAGCAGTTTTCTTTTGGATACGCAGTATTTT. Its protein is CASSFLLDTQYF.

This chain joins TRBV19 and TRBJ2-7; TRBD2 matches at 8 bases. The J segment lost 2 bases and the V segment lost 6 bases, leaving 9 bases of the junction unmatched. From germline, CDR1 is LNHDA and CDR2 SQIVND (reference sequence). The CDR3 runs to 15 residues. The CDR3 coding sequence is TGTGCCAGTAGCCGTAGCGGGGCGGGGACCTACGAGCAGTACTTC. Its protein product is CASSRSGAGTYEQYF.

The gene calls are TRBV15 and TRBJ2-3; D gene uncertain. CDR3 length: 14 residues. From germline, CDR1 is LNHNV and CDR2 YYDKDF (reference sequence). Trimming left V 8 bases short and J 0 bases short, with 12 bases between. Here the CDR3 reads CATAGFRSTDTQYF. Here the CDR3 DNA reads TGTGCCACCGCTGGTTTTAGGAGCACAGATACGCAGTATTTT. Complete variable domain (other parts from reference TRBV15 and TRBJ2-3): DAMVIQNPRYQVTQFGKPVTLSCSQTLNHNVMYWYQQKSSQAPKLLFHYYDKDFNNEADTPDNFQSRRPNTSFCFLDIRSPGLGDTAMYLCATAGFRSTDTQYFGPGTRLTVL.

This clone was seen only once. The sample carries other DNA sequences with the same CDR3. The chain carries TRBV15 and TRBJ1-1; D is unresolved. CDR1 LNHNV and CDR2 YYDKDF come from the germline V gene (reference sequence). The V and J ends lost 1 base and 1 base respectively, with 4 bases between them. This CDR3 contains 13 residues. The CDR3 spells CATSRVENTEAFF. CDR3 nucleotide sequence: TGTGCCACCAGCAGAGTCGAGAACACTGAAGCTTTCTTT. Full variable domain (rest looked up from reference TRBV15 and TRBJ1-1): DAMVIQNPRYQVTQFGKPVTLSCSQTLNHNVMYWYQQKSSQAPKLLFHYYDKDFNNEADTPDNFQSRRPNTSFCFLDIRSPGLGDTAMYLCATSRVENTEAFFGQGTRLTVV.

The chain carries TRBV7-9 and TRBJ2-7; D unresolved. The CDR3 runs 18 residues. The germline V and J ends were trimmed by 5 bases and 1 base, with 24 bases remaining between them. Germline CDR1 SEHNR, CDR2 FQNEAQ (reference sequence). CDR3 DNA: TGTGCCAGCAGCCCAACCCCAGGTTCAGGCATACTGTCCTACGAGCAGTACTTC. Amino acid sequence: CASSPTPGSGILSYEQYF.

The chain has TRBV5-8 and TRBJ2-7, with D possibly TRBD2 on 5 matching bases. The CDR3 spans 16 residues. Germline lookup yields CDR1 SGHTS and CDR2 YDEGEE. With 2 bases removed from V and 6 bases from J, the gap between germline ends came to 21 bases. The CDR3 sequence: CASSFVSRGLALEQYF. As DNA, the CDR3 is TGTGCCAGCAGCTTTGTATCACGCGGGCTTGCCCTCGAGCAGTACTTC.